This T cell receptor (beta chain) was recovered during a study of blood T cell repertoires in COVID-19 (dated by TCRdb to 2018 to 2020). Study-wide context: Samples from collaborators originated in the United States, Italy and Spain and spanned both the acute and convalescent phases of COVID-19. The material from the prospective study consisted of cDNA or gDNA derived from T cells, B-cell-depleted T cells, or PBMCs. Deeply sampled blood TCRbeta repertoires from subjects exposed to, actively infected with, or recovered from COVID-19 were included in the dataset. The repertoires were released in a freely available public database intended as a resource for research on the immune response to SARS-CoV-2. The samples were drawn from two sources: the first 160 participants of the ongoing ImmuneRACE study, and approximately 1,300 subjects contributed by 6 global collaborators. Nearly every sample came with metadata listing a de-identified subject ID, COVID-19 status, age in years and sex. HLA class I and class II types, where available, came from metadata supplied by the sample provider rather than from assay-based typing.

Enrolling through a virtual design, the prospective study's participants ranged in age from roughly 18 to 89 years and lived across 24 United States geographic areas. In the prospective study, cohorts were assigned on the basis of participant-reported clinical history obtained from a screening survey and a study questionnaire. Exposed participants were defined as having been in contact with someone with a PCR-confirmed or clinician-diagnosed COVID-19 case within 2 weeks of study entry. Mobile phlebotomists in the prospective study collected whole blood, serum and a nasopharyngeal or oropharyngeal swab from every participant. Prospective study participants could optionally give additional blood draws and questionnaires over an approximately two-month period. Before DNA extraction, prospective study blood samples were shipped either frozen or at room temperature. Here is what the overall study found, with its caveats: How much clinical and demographic metadata was included differed by source and by participant, and the metadata was provided uncurated.

The immunoSEQ Assay, a bias-controlled multiplex PCR, was used to amplify TCRbeta CDR3 regions from genomic DNA. Per the original workflow: Within the assay, amplification of reference gene primers was used to estimate how many nucleated cells each sample contained. Sequence reads were collapsed and filtered to measure the absolute abundance of every unique TCRbeta CDR3 rearrangement. For each sample, productive Simpson clonality was calculated as the square root of Simpson's diversity index across productive rearrangements. TCRdb limited this immuneACCESS table to in-frame rearrangements with V and J called. A share of clones is missing; checked studies link under half to unresolved V genes, and the rest is unexplained. That table supplies the V and J calls and clone size; D and trimming were determined from the DNA. The table for this sample lists under 300,000 clones; approximately 89% of them were counted only once. The top ten clones comprise roughly 3% of the sample.

This clone was seen just once. The antigen this receptor binds is unknown. A junction boundary mismatches the germline segment, possibly from a read error. The germline V gene specifies SGHRS as CDR1 and YFSETQ as CDR2. The cysteine opens and the phenylalanine closes a CDR3 of 15 amino acids. The CDR3 DNA has 45 bases and is translated from base 1. This chain is built from TRBV5-1 and TRBJ1-4, with 7 bases aligning to TRBD1. The sample taken for sequencing was PBMCs or T cells enriched from blood (not recorded which). The clonotype was recovered from a woman aged 40 to 50 who had been exposed to COVID-19. The DNA sequence is TGTGCCAGCAGCTTGGTGGGACAGCGTAATGAAAAACTGTTTTTT. It encodes CASSLVGQRNEKLFF.